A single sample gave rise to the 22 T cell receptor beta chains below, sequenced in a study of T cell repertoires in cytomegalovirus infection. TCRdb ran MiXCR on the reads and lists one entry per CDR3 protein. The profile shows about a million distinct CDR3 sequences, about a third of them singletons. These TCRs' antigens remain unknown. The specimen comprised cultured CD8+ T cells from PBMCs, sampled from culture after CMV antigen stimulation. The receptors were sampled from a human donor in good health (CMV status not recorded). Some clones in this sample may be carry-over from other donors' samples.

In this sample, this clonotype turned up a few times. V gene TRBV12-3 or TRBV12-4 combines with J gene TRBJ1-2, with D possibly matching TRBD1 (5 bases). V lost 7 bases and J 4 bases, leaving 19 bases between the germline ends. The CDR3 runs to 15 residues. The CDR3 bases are TGTGCCAGCAACTGGGACGCAGGGACGGTCTATGGCTACACCTTC. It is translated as CASNWDAGTVYGYTF.

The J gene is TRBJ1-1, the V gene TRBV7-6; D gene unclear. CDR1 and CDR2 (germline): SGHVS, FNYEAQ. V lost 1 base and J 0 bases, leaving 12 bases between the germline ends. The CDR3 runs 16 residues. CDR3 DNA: TGTGCCAGCAGCTTAGGCCACATGGTTATGAACACTGAAGCTTTCTTT. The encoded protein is CASSLGHMVMNTEAFF.

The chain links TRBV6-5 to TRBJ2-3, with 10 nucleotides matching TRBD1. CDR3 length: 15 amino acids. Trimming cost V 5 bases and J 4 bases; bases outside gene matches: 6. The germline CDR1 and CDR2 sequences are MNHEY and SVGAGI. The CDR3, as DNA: TGTGCCAGCAGTCCCGGACAGGGGGGACCAGATACGCAGTATTTT. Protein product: CASSPGQGGPDTQYF.

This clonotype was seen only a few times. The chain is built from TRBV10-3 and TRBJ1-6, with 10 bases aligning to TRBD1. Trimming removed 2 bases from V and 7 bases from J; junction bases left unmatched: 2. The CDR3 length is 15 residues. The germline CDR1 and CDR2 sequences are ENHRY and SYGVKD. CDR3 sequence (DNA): TGTGCCATCAGTGAGGCGGACAGGGGGAATTCACCCCTCCACTTT. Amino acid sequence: CAISEADRGNSPLHF.

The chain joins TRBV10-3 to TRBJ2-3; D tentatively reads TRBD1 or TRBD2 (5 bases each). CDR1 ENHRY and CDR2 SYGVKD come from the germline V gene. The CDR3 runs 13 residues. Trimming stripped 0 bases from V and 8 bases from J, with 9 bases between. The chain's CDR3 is CAISESGDGTQYF. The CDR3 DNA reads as TGTGCCATCAGTGAGTCGGGGGATGGTACGCAGTATTTT.

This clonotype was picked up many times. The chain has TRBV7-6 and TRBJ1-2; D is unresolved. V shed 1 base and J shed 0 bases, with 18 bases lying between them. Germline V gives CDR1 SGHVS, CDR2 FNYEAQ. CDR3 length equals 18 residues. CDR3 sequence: CASSLVAGQDLANYGYTF. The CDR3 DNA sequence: TGTGCCAGCAGCTTAGTCGCAGGTCAGGATTTAGCTAACTATGGCTACACCTTC.

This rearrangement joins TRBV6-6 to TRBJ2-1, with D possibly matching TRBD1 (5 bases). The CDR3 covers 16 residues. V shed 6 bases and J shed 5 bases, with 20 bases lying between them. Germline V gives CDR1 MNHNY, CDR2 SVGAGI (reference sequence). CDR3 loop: CASSGEWTLGHNEQFF. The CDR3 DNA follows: TGTGCCAGCAGCGGTGAATGGACACTGGGGCACAATGAGCAGTTCTTC.

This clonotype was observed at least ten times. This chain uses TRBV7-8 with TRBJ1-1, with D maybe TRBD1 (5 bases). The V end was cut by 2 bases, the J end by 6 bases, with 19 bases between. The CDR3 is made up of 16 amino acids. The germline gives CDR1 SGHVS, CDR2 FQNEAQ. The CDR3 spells CASSLYGVEGEAEAFF. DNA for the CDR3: TGTGCCAGCAGCTTATATGGAGTCGAAGGGGAGGCTGAAGCTTTCTTT.

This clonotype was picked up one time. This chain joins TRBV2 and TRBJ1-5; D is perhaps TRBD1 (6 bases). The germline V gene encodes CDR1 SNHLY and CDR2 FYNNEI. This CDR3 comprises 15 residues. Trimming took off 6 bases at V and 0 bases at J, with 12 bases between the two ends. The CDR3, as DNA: TGTGCCAGCAGAGACGGACAGTATAGCAATCAGCCCCAGCATTTT. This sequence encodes CASRDGQYSNQPQHF.

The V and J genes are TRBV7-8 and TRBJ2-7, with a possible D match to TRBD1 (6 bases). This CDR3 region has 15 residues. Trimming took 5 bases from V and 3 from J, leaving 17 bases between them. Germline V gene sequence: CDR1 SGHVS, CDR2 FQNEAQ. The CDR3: CASSAATGNLYEQYV. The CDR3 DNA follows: TGTGCCAGCAGCGCCGCAACAGGGAACCTCTACGAGCAGTACGTC.

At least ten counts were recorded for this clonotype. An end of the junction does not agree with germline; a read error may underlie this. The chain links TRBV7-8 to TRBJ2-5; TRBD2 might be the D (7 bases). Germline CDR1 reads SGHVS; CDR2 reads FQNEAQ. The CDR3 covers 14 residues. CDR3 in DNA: TGTGCCAGCAGACCTCTAGGGGGGGTGGAGAGATTGGACTTC. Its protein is CASRPLGGVERLDF.

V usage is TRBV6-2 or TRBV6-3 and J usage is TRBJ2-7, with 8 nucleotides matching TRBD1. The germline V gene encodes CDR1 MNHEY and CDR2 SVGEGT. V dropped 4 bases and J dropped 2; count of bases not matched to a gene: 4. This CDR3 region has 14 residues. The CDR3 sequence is CASSSLTGAYEQYV. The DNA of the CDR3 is TGTGCCAGCAGTTCTCTGACAGGGGCCTACGAGCAGTACGTC.

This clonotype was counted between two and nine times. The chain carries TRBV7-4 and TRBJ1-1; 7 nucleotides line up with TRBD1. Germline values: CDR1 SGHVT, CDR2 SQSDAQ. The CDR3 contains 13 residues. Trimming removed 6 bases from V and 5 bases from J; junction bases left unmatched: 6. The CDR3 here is CASRQGGDTEAFF. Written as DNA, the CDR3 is TGTGCCAGCAGGCAGGGGGGGGATACTGAAGCTTTCTTT.

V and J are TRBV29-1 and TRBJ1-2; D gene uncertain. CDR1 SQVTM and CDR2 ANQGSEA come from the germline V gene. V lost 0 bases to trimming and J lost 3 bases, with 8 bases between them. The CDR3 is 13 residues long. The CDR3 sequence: CSVEDGRDYGYTF. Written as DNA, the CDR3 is TGCAGCGTTGAAGACGGGAGGGACTATGGCTACACCTTC.

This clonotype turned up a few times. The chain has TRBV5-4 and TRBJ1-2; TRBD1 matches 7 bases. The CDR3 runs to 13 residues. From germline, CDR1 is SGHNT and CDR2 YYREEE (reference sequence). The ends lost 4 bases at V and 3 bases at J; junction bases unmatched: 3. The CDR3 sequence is CASSRQGDYGYTF. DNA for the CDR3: TGTGCCAGCAGCCGACAGGGCGACTATGGCTACACCTTC.

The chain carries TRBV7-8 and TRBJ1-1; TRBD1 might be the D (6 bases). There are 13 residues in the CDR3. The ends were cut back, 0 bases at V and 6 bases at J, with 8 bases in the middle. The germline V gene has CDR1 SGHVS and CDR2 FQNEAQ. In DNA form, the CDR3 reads TGTGCCAGCAGCTTAGCCGGACAGCCTGAAGCTTTCTTT. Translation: CASSLAGQPEAFF.

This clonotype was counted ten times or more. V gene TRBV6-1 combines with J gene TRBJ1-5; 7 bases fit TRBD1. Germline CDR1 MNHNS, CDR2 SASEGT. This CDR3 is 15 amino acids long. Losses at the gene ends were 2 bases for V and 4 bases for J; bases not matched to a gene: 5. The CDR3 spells CASSEKDRPNQPQHF. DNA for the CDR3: TGTGCCAGCAGTGAAAAGGACAGGCCGAATCAGCCCCAGCATTTT.

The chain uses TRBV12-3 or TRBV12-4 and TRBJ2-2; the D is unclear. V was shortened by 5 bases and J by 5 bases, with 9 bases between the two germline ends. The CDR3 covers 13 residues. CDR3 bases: TGTGCCAGCAGTGACAAGCGTACCGGGGAGCTGTTTTTT. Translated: CASSDKRTGELFF.

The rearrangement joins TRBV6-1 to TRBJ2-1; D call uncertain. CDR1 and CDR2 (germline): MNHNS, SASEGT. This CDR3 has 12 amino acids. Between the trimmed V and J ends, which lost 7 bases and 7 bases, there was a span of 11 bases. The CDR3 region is CASTSRLNEQFF. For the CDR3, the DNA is TGTGCCAGCACTTCGAGGCTAAATGAGCAGTTCTTC.

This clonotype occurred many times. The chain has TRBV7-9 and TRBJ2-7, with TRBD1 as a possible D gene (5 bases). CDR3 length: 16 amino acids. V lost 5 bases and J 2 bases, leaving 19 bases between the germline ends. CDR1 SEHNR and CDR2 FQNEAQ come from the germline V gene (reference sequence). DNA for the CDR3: TGTGCCAGCAGCCCCCGTCCCAGGGTGCCTCCCTACGAGCAGTACTTC. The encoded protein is CASSPRPRVPPYEQYF.

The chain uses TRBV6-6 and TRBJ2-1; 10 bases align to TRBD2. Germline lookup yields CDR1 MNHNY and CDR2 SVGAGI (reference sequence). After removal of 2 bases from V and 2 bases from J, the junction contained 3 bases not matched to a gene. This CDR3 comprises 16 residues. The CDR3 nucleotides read TGTGCCAGCAGTTACACCCTAGCGGGGGCCTACAATGAGCAGTTCTTC. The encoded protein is CASSYTLAGAYNEQFF.

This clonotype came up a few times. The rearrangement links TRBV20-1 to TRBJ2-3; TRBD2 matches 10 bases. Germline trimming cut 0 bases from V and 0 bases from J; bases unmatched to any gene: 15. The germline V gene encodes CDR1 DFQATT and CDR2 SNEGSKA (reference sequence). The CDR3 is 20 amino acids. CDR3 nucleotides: TGCAGTGCTAGAGATTGGGAAGTAGCGGGGGGTCTATCTAGCACAGATACGCAGTATTTT. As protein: CSARDWEVAGGLSSTDTQYF.